Listed below are T cell receptor beta chains from one sample, sequenced in a study of OX40 agonist ivuxolimab in advanced cancers. Data came from immunoSEQ multiplex PCR; TCRdb stores just in-frame clones and leaves some out. The sample lists about 88,000 clones, around 85% seen once, with approximately 0.22% in the top ten. This specimen was CD4+ or CD8+ T cells sorted from blood, taken in a trial of the OX40 agonist ivuxolimab. These receptors originate from an adult with an advanced solid tumor such as melanoma, head and neck, liver or kidney cancer. CDR3s include the opening cysteine and the closing phenylalanine or tryptophan. The D gene is left open where the match is weak. Rows may omit the clone size; those that give it use once, few, many or a size class.

14	TRBD1	TRBV25-1	few	TRBJ1-2	CASSGAGGRSGYTF	TGTGCCAGCTCGGGGGCAGGGGGAAGGTCTGGCTACACCTTC
13	NA	TRBV11-3	NA	TRBJ2-5	CASSLEPWGPQYF	TGTGCCAGCAGCTTAGAACCATGGGGTCCCCAGTACTTC
19	TRBD2	TRBV18	NA	TRBJ2-1	CASSLLPPVSGRTYNEQFF	TGTGCCAGCTCACTTTTACCCCCAGTTAGCGGGAGGACCTACAATGAGCAGTTCTTC
15	NA	TRBV21-1	NA	TRBJ2-7	CASSKGTDTSYEQYF	TGTGCCAGCAGCAAAGGGACGGACACCTCCTACGAGCAGTACTTC
15	TRBD2	TRBV5-1	NA	TRBJ2-3	CASSKLAGGADTQYF	TGCGCCAGCAGCAAACTAGCGGGAGGTGCAGATACGCAGTATTTT
13	NA	TRBV7-9	NA	TRBJ2-2	CASSRESTGELFF	TGTGCCAGCAGTCGGGAGTCCACCGGGGAGCTGTTTTTT
16	NA	TRBV6-4	NA	TRBJ1-6	CASIGLGTRVNSPLHF	TGTGCCAGCATTGGCCTGGGGACAAGGGTAAACTCACCCCTCCACTTT
14	NA	TRBV5-1	NA	TRBJ2-3	CASSLSTDTDTQYF	TGCGCCAGCAGCTTGTCGACAGACACAGATACGCAGTATTTT
15	TRBD1	TRBV5-1	NA	TRBJ2-7	CASSIEGQGLVEQYF	TGCGCCAGCAGCATAGAGGGACAGGGCCTCGTCGAGCAGTACTTC
14	TRBD2	TRBV18	NA	TRBJ2-5	CASSAGLAGETQYF	TGTGCCAGCTCAGCGGGACTAGCGGGGGAGACCCAGTACTTC
16	TRBD2	TRBV5-4	NA	TRBJ2-7	CASSAFGTSGSYEQYF	TGTGCCAGCAGCGCCTTCGGGACTAGCGGGAGCTACGAGCAGTACTTC
13	NA	TRBV6-5	few	TRBJ1-6	CASSFEGYSPLHF	TGTGCCAGCAGTTTTGAGGGGTATTCACCCCTCCACTTT